This entry lists 13 T cell receptor beta chains sequenced from one sample in a study of human T cells and chemical hapten exposure. Total RNA came from unfractionated whole blood. Individual cDNA molecules each carried unique molecular identifiers attached by the library. From the reads, TCRdb called clonotypes with MiXCR, one entry per CDR3 protein. The data contain over 2,500 distinct CDR3 sequences, around 53% of them singletons. The sequencing input was whole blood. The receptors were gathered from a human donor who had alopecia or was a healthy volunteer (not recorded which). Some clones in this sample may be carry-over from other donors' samples. This table probably holds off-target reads from a library built for another chain.

This clonotype was counted between two and nine times. Compared with germline, one end of the junction differs, possibly owing to a read error. The rearrangement uses TRBV7-9 and TRBJ2-7; possible D gene TRBD1, 6 bases. CDR3 length: 12 amino acids. Germline loops: CDR1 SEHNR, CDR2 FQNEAQ (reference sequence). In DNA, the CDR3 is TGTGCCAGCAGTTCACCGGGAACAGGGTCCCTCTTC. It is translated as CASSSPGTGSLF.

The chain is built from TRBV3-1 and TRBJ2-2; the D is unclear. The CDR3 has 17 amino acids. Trimming removed 3 bases at V and 0 bases at J, with 14 bases between. Per germline, CDR1 LGHDT and CDR2 YNNKEL (reference sequence). This CDR3 is CASSQACRLTNTGELFF. CDR3 coding DNA: TGTGCCAGCAGCCAGGCTTGCAGGCTAACGAACACCGGGGAGCTGTTTTTT.

This chain links TRBV7-9 with TRBJ2-3; TRBD1 matches at 8 bases. Germline V lookup: CDR1 SEHNR, CDR2 FQNEAQ (reference sequence). CDR3 size: 14 residues. Trimming cost V 0 bases and J 9 bases; bases outside gene matches: 5. In nucleotides, the CDR3 is TGTGCCAGCAGCTTAGCCGAACAGGGGGAGACGCAGTATTTT. Translation gives CASSLAEQGETQYF.

This sequence joins TRBV3-1 and TRBJ2-1; the D gene could be TRBD1 or TRBD2 (6 bases each). CDR3 length equals 14 residues. V gave up 5 bases and J gave up 15 bases, with 23 bases separating them. Germline V CDR1 and CDR2: LGHDT, YNNKEL (reference sequence). CDR3 nucleotides: TGTGCCAGCAGCAAAGCGGGCACCGGGACAAGCAGGTTCTTC. Its protein is CASSKAGTGTSRFF.

The J gene is TRBJ2-2, the V gene TRBV10-2, with TRBD1 as a possible D gene (6 bases). Trimming shortened V by 7 bases and J by 3 bases, and 12 bases separated the two germline ends. The germline V gene has CDR1 WSHSY and CDR2 SAAADI. The CDR3 runs 14 residues. The CDR3 loop reads CASKTQGDTGELFF. CDR3 nucleotide sequence: TGCGCCAGCAAAACACAGGGAGACACCGGGGAGCTGTTTTTT.

This clonotype has only a few counts. The chain joins TRBV5-6 to TRBJ2-7; 13 nucleotides match TRBD2. The ends lost 0 bases at V and 5 bases at J; junction bases unmatched: 5. Germline V gene lookup returns CDR1 SGHDT and CDR2 YYEEEE. The CDR3 loop spans 16 amino acids. The CDR3 loop is CASSLDRLAGGNEQYF. The CDR3 DNA sequence: TGTGCCAGCAGCTTGGATAGACTAGCGGGAGGTAACGAGCAGTACTTC.

The chain links TRBV7-2 to TRBJ2-7; TRBD2 aligns across 7 bases. The J segment lost 2 bases and the V segment lost 5 bases, leaving 6 bases of the junction unmatched. The CDR3 contains 14 residues. Germline V gene data show CDR1 as SGHTA and CDR2 as FQGNSA. This CDR3 is CASSPREGPYEQYF. CDR3 nucleotides: TGTGCCAGCAGCCCGAGGGAGGGACCCTACGAGCAGTACTTC.

The chain uses TRBV5-1 and TRBJ2-1; D not resolved. CDR3 length: 13 amino acids. The germline V gene encodes CDR1 SGHRS and CDR2 YFSETQ. Trimming left V 0 bases short and J 3 bases short, with 4 bases between. As DNA, the CDR3 is TGCGCCAGCAGCTTGGGCAGCTACAATGAGCAGTTCTTC. Amino acid sequence: CASSLGSYNEQFF.

V and J are TRBV6-1 and TRBJ2-2, with unresolved D. The V gene's germline CDR1 is MNHNS and CDR2 SASEGT. With 6 bases removed from V and 1 base from J, the gap between germline ends came to 3 bases. The CDR3 covers 12 residues. In DNA, the CDR3 is TGTGCCAGCAGGAGGAACACCGGGGAGCTGTTTTTT. Translation gives CASRRNTGELFF.

The chain recombines TRBV28 with TRBJ2-5; 7 positions agree with TRBD1. There are 15 residues in the CDR3. With V trimmed by 7 bases and J by 0 bases, 8 bases remained unmatched. CDR1 and CDR2 (germline): MDHEN, SYDVKM. In DNA form, the CDR3 reads TGTGCCAGCAAATCGGGCAGGGGGTACCAAGAGACCCAGTACTTC. Its translation is CASKSGRGYQETQYF.

V usage is TRBV19 and J usage is TRBJ2-5; TRBD1 might be the D (6 bases). The CDR3 is 14 amino acids. Germline loops: CDR1 LNHDA, CDR2 SQIVND (reference sequence). V lost 5 bases, J lost 5 bases, and 15 bases lay in between. CDR3 region: CASSVSGDGETQYF. The CDR3 nucleotides are TGTGCCAGTAGTGTTTCAGGGGACGGGGAGACCCAGTACTTC.

This clonotype showed up just a few times. V usage is TRBV5-6 and J usage is TRBJ2-7; the D gene is possibly TRBD1 (5 bases). There are 19 residues in the CDR3. Germline CDR1 SGHDT, CDR2 YYEEEE. V was cut by 2 bases and J by 2 bases, with 26 bases left in between. CDR3 in DNA: TGTGCCAGCAGCTTTAACCCCTCGGGCAGGGCCTTCCTCACCTACGAGCAGTACTTC. This translates into CASSFNPSGRAFLTYEQYF.

The chain couples TRBV10-2 to TRBJ2-1, with no clear D. V was pared by 3 bases and J by 2 bases, with 14 bases between. The CDR3 consists of 16 residues. The germline gives CDR1 WSHSY, CDR2 SAAADI. CDR3 residues: CASSESRFGAYNEQFF. The CDR3 DNA reads as TGCGCCAGCAGTGAATCGCGCTTTGGGGCCTACAATGAGCAGTTCTTC.